One sample yielded the 30 T cell receptor beta chains listed below, sequenced in a study of blood T cell repertoires in COVID-19 (dated by TCRdb to about 2020). The library relied on the immunoSEQ multiplex PCR assay. This is the immuneACCESS table as TCRdb keeps it, with only in-frame sequences that have V and J called. A part of the clones is gone; compared with another copy, unresolved V genes explain less than half, and the rest is unexplained. A total of about 63,000 clones appear in this sample, around 80% of them only once. The ten largest make up 3% to 4.5% of the sample. Sequences were obtained from PBMCs or T cells enriched from blood (not recorded which). These receptors were taken from a woman aged 40-49 years with acute COVID-19.

This chain links TRBV6-6 with TRBJ2-7; TRBD2 is a possible D gene (6 bases). Germline V lookup: CDR1 MNHNY, CDR2 SVGAGI (reference sequence). V was shortened by 6 bases and J by 7 bases, with 19 bases between the two germline ends. This CDR3 has 14 amino acids. CDR3 loop: CASSRGAISGEQYF. The CDR3 bases are TGTGCCAGCAGCCGCGGGGCAATATCGGGAGAGCAGTACTTC.

V gene TRBV3-1 (or the pseudogene TRBV3-2) combines with J gene TRBJ2-2; no clear D. Germline loops: CDR1 LGHDT, CDR2 YNNKEL (reference sequence). The CDR3 consists of 14 residues. Trimming left V 1 base short and J 1 base short, with 4 bases between. The CDR3 DNA sequence: TGTGCCAGCAGCCAAGTCAGGAACACCGGGGAGCTGTTTTTT. Its protein is CASSQVRNTGELFF.

This rearrangement joins TRBV7-2 to TRBJ2-1, with D unclear. The germline V and J ends were trimmed by 3 bases and 10 bases, with 10 bases remaining between them. Germline V gene lookup returns CDR1 SGHTA and CDR2 FQGNSA. The CDR3 is 12 amino acids. The CDR3 nucleotides read TGTGCCAGCAGCTTGGCGGCAATCGAGCAGTTCTTC. Translating it yields CASSLAAIEQFF.

V gene TRBV29-1 combines with J gene TRBJ2-4; 8 bases match TRBD1. Germline-derived CDR1 and CDR2 are SQVTM and ANQGSEA. The CDR3 extends over 12 amino acids. V lost 7 bases to trimming and J lost 6 bases; unmatched junction nucleotides: 5. CDR3 sequence (DNA): TGCAGCGCGGACAGGGATGGAAACATTCAGTACTTC. It specifies CSADRDGNIQYF.

The chain couples TRBV4-1 to TRBJ2-3, with unresolved D. Germline V gene sequence: CDR1 MGHRA, CDR2 YSYEKL. There are 17 residues in the CDR3. V was trimmed by 3 bases and J by 2 bases, leaving 18 bases between them. The CDR3 bases are TGCGCCAGCAGCCACACTACGGGTTTGTCCTCCACAGATACGCAGTATTTT. It codes for CASSHTTGLSSTDTQYF.

The chain has TRBV5-1 and TRBJ1-1; TRBD1 matches 7 bases. V lost 1 base, J lost 5 bases, and 5 bases stayed unmatched. The CDR3 covers 14 residues. Per the germline V gene, CDR1 is SGHRS and CDR2 is YFSETQ. This CDR3 reads CASSLTTGETEAFF. The CDR3 nucleotides read TGCGCCAGCAGCTTGACCACAGGGGAAACTGAAGCTTTCTTT.

V gene TRBV28 combines with J gene TRBJ2-7; a weak D match, TRBD2 (5 bases). Germline V gene lookup returns CDR1 MDHEN and CDR2 SYDVKM. The CDR3 loop spans 19 amino acids. V lost 4 bases to trimming and J lost 0 bases, with 25 bases between them. CDR3 sequence: CASSWGESLFSGSSYEQYF. The CDR3 nucleotides read TGTGCCAGCAGTTGGGGAGAATCTTTGTTCAGCGGAAGCTCCTACGAGCAGTACTTC. The full variable domain, its missing parts supplied by reference TRBV28 and TRBJ2-7, is DVKVTQSSRYLVKRTGEKVFLECVQDMDHENMFWYRQDPGLGLRLIYFSYDVKMKEKGDIPEGYSVSREKKERFSLILESASTNQTSMYLCASSWGESLFSGSSYEQYFGPGTRLTVT.

The chain uses TRBV18 and TRBJ2-6; TRBD1 aligns across 9 bases. Trimming removed 0 bases from V and 0 bases from J; junction bases left unmatched: 3. The V gene's germline CDR1 is KGHSH and CDR2 LQKENI. The CDR3 covers 18 residues. The CDR3: CASSPPGQGSSGANVLTF. As DNA, the CDR3 is TGTGCCAGCTCACCACCGGGACAGGGCAGCTCTGGGGCCAACGTCCTGACTTTC.

This clone was counted between two and nine times. This chain links TRBV28 with TRBJ1-6; a weak D match, TRBD1 (5 bases). The CDR3 is made up of 14 amino acids. Germline CDR1 is MDHEN and CDR2 is SYDVKM. V was cut by 6 bases and J by 9 bases, with 15 bases left in between. The CDR3 region is CASRRDGGSSPLHF. The CDR3 region has the DNA TGTGCCAGCAGGCGGGACGGCGGGAGTTCACCCCTCCACTTT.

Only one count was recorded for this clone. The V and J genes are TRBV6-2 or TRBV6-3 and TRBJ2-7; D not certain. Between the trimmed V and J ends, which lost 2 bases and 6 bases, there was a span of 8 bases. CDR3 length equals 12 residues. Germline CDR1 and CDR2: MNHEY and SVGEGT. The CDR3 region is CASSYARIEQYF. For the CDR3, the DNA is TGTGCCAGCAGTTACGCTAGGATCGAGCAGTACTTC.

The chain uses TRBV5-1 and TRBJ1-2, with TRBD1 matching over 10 bases. The germline V gene encodes CDR1 SGHRS and CDR2 YFSETQ. Trimming removed 0 bases from V and 4 bases from J; junction bases left unmatched: 3. The CDR3 extends over 15 amino acids. The chain's CDR3 is CASSLAGTGAYGYTF. The CDR3 DNA follows: TGCGCCAGCAGCTTGGCCGGGACAGGGGCCTATGGCTACACCTTC.

The rearrangement links TRBV5-1 to TRBJ2-1, with 9 positions matching TRBD2. Trimming cost V 4 bases and J 8 bases; bases outside gene matches: 10. CDR1 SGHRS and CDR2 YFSETQ come from the germline V gene. CDR3 length: 15 residues. CDR3 nucleotide sequence: TGCGCCAGCAGCCCGCGGGAGGGCCTTACCGATGAGCAGTTCTTC. It translates to CASSPREGLTDEQFF.

The chain is built from TRBV18 and TRBJ1-5; D might be TRBD1 (5 bases). Trimming shortened V by 3 bases and J by 5 bases, and 14 bases separated the two germline ends. From germline, CDR1 is KGHSH and CDR2 LQKENI. The CDR3 contains 15 residues. The CDR3 sequence: CASSPAGGGDQPQHF. DNA of the CDR3: TGTGCCAGCTCACCCGCCGGGGGTGGAGATCAGCCCCAGCATTTT.

The gene calls are TRBV12-5 and TRBJ2-1; D is possibly TRBD2 (6 bases). Per the germline V gene, CDR1 is LGHNT and CDR2 is FRNRAP. The CDR3 is 11 amino acids. Trimming removed 4 bases at V and 10 bases at J, with 8 bases between. CDR3 nucleotides: TGTGCTAGTGGTTCCCTAGCGGAGCAGTTCTTC. Translation gives CASGSLAEQFF.

V and J are TRBV28 and TRBJ1-5, with a weak D call TRBD1 (5 bases). V was pared by 5 bases and J by 11 bases, with 16 bases between. Germline V gene lookup returns CDR1 MDHEN and CDR2 SYDVKM. This CDR3 is built from 13 residues. CDR3 DNA sequence: TGTGCCAGCAGTCCCTTGGGGCGACAGTCCCAGCATTTT. It translates to CASSPLGRQSQHF.

This sequence joins TRBV2 and TRBJ1-2, with D unclear. The CDR3 extends over 11 amino acids. With 6 bases removed from V and 4 bases from J, the gap between germline ends came to 6 bases. Germline V gene sequence: CDR1 SNHLY, CDR2 FYNNEI. CDR3 sequence reads: CASSEIYGYTF. The CDR3 DNA sequence: TGTGCCAGCAGCGAGATCTATGGCTACACCTTC.

This clone was observed a few times. The CDR3 loop is CAISESGQGSGNTIYF. CDR3 coding DNA: TGTGCCATCAGTGAGTCTGGCCAGGGCTCTGGAAACACCATATATTTT. The chain links TRBV10-3 to TRBJ1-3; perhaps TRBD1 as D (5 bases). CDR3 size: 16 residues. Trimming left V 0 bases short and J 0 bases short, with 9 bases between. In germline, CDR1 is ENHRY, CDR2 SYGVKD.

This clone was recorded a few times. This chain uses TRBV27 with TRBJ1-5; D not resolved. The CDR3 contains 13 residues. Germline values: CDR1 MNHEY, CDR2 SMNVEV (reference sequence). Trimming took 6 bases from V and 7 from J, leaving 13 bases between them. Here the CDR3 reads CASSPSWAQPQHF. The CDR3 DNA follows: TGTGCCAGCAGCCCCTCGTGGGCACAGCCCCAGCATTTT.

The chain recombines TRBV19 with TRBJ1-3; 10 nucleotides agree with TRBD1. With V trimmed by 3 bases and J by 2 bases, 1 base remained unmatched. The CDR3 covers 15 residues. Per germline, CDR1 LNHDA and CDR2 SQIVND (reference sequence). CDR3 sequence: CASSIDRGPGNTIYF. CDR3 DNA sequence: TGTGCCAGTAGTATCGACAGGGGGCCTGGAAACACCATATATTTT.

The chain combines TRBV5-1 with TRBJ2-7, with 11 bases matching TRBD2. The CDR3 spans 15 residues. Germline CDR1 reads SGHRS; CDR2 reads YFSETQ. V gave up 0 bases and J gave up 4 bases; unmatched junction bases: 3. The CDR3 DNA is TGCGCCAGCAGCTTGGCCGCTAGCGGGAGGTACGAGCAGTACTTC. Translation: CASSLAASGRYEQYF.

The V gene is TRBV10-2, the J gene TRBJ2-2; 10 bases are a match to TRBD2. This CDR3 is 16 amino acids long. The ends lost 6 bases at V and 7 bases at J; junction bases unmatched: 11. Germline V gene sequence: CDR1 WSHSY, CDR2 SAAADI. Here the CDR3 reads CASRGLASRGGGELFF. The CDR3 nucleotides read TGCGCCAGCAGGGGACTAGCGAGTAGGGGGGGCGGGGAGCTGTTTTTT.

V gene TRBV5-6 combines with J gene TRBJ1-6; D perhaps matches TRBD1 (6 bases). Germline CDR1 is SGHDT and CDR2 is YYEEEE. This CDR3 contains 14 residues. Trimming stripped 6 bases from V and 3 bases from J, with 10 bases between. The CDR3 here is CASTDSLYNSPLHF. In DNA, the CDR3 is TGTGCCAGCACGGACAGCCTCTATAATTCACCCCTCCACTTT.

This clone was seen only a few times. J is TRBJ1-2 and V is TRBV7-9, with a possible D match to TRBD1 (6 bases). Trimming took off 5 bases at V and 4 bases at J, with 11 bases between the two ends. This CDR3 comprises 13 residues. In germline, CDR1 is SEHNR, CDR2 FQNEAQ (reference sequence). Here the CDR3 DNA reads TGTGCCAGCAGCCCGGACAGCCTCTATGGCTACACCTTC. This codes for CASSPDSLYGYTF.

The chain links TRBV5-1 to TRBJ1-2; 8 nucleotides line up with TRBD1. Germline CDR1 and CDR2: SGHRS and YFSETQ. Unmatched junction bases numbered 5, after V lost 4 bases and J lost 3 bases. The CDR3 has 14 residues. The DNA for the CDR3 is TGCGCCAGCAGCGCTCAGGGGGCCGACTATGGCTACACCTTC. It yields the protein CASSAQGADYGYTF.

The V and J genes are TRBV21-1 and TRBJ1-2; the tabulated D call, TRBD1, remains unverified against the DNA. TRBV21-1 is termed a pseudogene. There are 15 residues in the CDR3. This chain's CDR3 is CASSKVRGTGNGYTF. CDR3 nucleotide sequence: TGTGCCAGCAGCAAAGTTCGAGGGACAGGGAACGGCTACACCTTC.

This chain uses TRBV11-3 with TRBJ2-1; D is uncertain. Trimming pared 5 bases from V and 10 bases from J, leaving 12 bases between. The CDR3 totals 12 residues. CDR1 and CDR2 from the germline V gene are SGHNT and YENEEA. The DNA of the CDR3 is TGTGCCAGCAGCCCCGGTACGAGCGAGCAGTTCTTC. Translation gives CASSPGTSEQFF.

The V gene is TRBV6-5, the J gene TRBJ2-5, with TRBD2 identical over 9 bases. The CDR3 is 14 amino acids. V was clipped by 6 bases and J by 3 bases; unmatched bases: 5. Germline V gene lookup returns CDR1 MNHEY and CDR2 SVGAGI. CDR3: CASSRGLAKETQYF. Here the CDR3 DNA reads TGTGCCAGCAGCCGAGGACTAGCGAAAGAGACCCAGTACTTC.

The V gene is TRBV27, the J gene TRBJ2-7; TRBD1 is a possible D gene (5 bases). This CDR3 is built from 14 residues. Germline values: CDR1 MNHEY, CDR2 SMNVEV (reference sequence). Trimming stripped 0 bases from V and 6 bases from J, with 12 bases between. The CDR3 region is CASSLSSGWGEQYF. DNA for the CDR3: TGTGCCAGCAGTTTATCCTCAGGGTGGGGCGAGCAGTACTTC.

V and J are TRBV6-1 and TRBJ2-1; D gene unclear. The germline gives CDR1 MNHNS, CDR2 SASEGT. The CDR3 totals 12 residues. The V gene lost 5 bases and the J gene lost 8 bases, with 10 bases spanning the gap. The CDR3 protein is CASSMLRDEQFF. The CDR3 DNA follows: TGTGCCAGCAGTATGCTTCGGGATGAGCAGTTCTTC.

This rearrangement joins TRBV30 to TRBJ2-2; TRBD2 aligns across 10 bases. The CDR3 extends over 19 amino acids. V lost 2 bases to trimming and J lost 5 bases; unmatched junction nucleotides: 17. CDR1 GTSNPN and CDR2 SVGIG come from the germline V gene (reference sequence). CDR3 region: CAWSFSPALAGRSTGELFF. In DNA, the CDR3 is TGTGCCTGGAGTTTCTCCCCCGCACTAGCGGGACGTTCTACCGGGGAGCTGTTTTTT. Based on the CDR3 plus reference TRBV30 and TRBJ2-2, the full variable domain is SQTIHQWPATLVQPVGSPLSLECTVEGTSNPNLYWYRQAAGRGLQLLFYSVGIGQISSEVPQNLSASRPQDRQFILSSKKLLLSDSGFYLCAWSFSPALAGRSTGELFFGEGSRLTVL.